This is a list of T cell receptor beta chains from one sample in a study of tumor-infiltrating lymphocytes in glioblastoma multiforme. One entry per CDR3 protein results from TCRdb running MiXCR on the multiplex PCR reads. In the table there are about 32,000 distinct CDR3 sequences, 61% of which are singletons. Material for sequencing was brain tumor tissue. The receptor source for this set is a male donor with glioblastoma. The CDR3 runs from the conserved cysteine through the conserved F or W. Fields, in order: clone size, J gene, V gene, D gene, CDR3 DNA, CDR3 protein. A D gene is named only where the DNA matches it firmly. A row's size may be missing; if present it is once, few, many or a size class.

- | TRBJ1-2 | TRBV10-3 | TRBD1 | TGTGCCATCAGATACAGGGGTACTTATGGCTACACCTTC | CAIRYRGTYGYTF
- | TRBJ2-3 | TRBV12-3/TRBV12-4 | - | TGTGCCTGCAGTTACGGGGGTCCGGGTGTAATAGATACGCAGTATTTT | CACSYGGPGVIDTQYF
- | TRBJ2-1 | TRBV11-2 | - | TGTGCCAGCGACGTCGAGAGGGGTGCTGAGCAGTTCTTC | CASDVERGAEQFF
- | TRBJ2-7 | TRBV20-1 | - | TGCAGTGCTAGTATTGAAGGATTAGGCTATGAGCAGTACTTC | CSASIEGLGYEQYF
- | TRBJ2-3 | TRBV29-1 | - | TGCAGCGTTACGCCCACTATCGGGAGAATCCCAGATACGCAGTATTTT | CSVTPTIGRIPDTQYF
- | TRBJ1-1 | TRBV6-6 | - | TGTGCCATCAGTTATGGCGGGAGCACTGAAGCTTTATTT | CAISYGGSTEALF
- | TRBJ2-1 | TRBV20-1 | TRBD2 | TGCAGTGCTAGAGATGATTGGACTAGCGGGCGAAGCTCCTACAATGAGCAGTTCTTC | CSARDDWTSGRSSYNEQFF
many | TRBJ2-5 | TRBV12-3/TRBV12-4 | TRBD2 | TGTGCCAGCAGGGGACTAGCGGGAGCCCAGTACTTC | CASRGLAGAQYF
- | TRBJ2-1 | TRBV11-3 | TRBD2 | TGTGCCAGCAGCTCGGGGTGGGGGGGTGAGCAGTTCTTC | CASSSGWGGEQFF
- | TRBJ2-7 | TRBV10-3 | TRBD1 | TGTGCCGTCACATCGGGACAGCTCTACGAGCAGTACTTC | CAVTSGQLYEQYF
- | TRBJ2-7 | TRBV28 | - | TGTGCCAGCAGTTCTCGGGCTAGCGTGTCCTACGAGCAGTACTTC | CASSSRASVSYEQYF
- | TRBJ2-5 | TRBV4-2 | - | TGTGCCAGCAGCCAAGATTTAGGTCGGGAGACCCAGTACTTC | CASSQDLGRETQYF
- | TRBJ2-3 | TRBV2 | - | TGTGCCAGCGGCTGGCGGGCCAGCACAGATACGCAGTATTTT | CASGWRASTDTQYF
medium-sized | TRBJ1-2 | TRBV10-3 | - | TGTGCCATGCGGGACCCTAACTATGGCTACACCTTC | CAMRDPNYGYTF
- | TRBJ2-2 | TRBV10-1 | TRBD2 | TGCGCCAGCATTAGCGGGAACACCGCGGAGCTGCTTTTT | CASISGNTAELLF
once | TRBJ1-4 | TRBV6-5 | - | TGTGCCAGCAGTAACAGTCGAGGGGAAGAGCTGTTCTTT | CASSNSRGEELFF
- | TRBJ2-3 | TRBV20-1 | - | TGCAGTGCTACAAGGGACTCCTTCAGCACAGTTACACAGTATTTT | CSATRDSFSTVTQYF
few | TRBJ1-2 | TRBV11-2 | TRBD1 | TGTGCCAGCAGCCAGCCGACAGGGGTTTACTATGGCTACACCTTC | CASSQPTGVYYGYTF
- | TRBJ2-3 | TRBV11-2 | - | TGTGCCAGCAGCAGTACCACAGATACGCAGTATTTT | CASSSTTDTQYF
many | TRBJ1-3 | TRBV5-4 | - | TGTGCCAGCAGCTTGCAGGGGACTGGAAACACCATATATTTT | CASSLQGTGNTIYF
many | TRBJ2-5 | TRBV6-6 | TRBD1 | TGTGCCAGCCTTAGGGCTGAGACAGGGGGCAGGGAGACCCAGTACTTC | CASLRAETGGRETQYF
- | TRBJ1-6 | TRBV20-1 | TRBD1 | TGCAGTGCTAGAGACCAAATGACAGGGGTAGGCTCACCCCTCCACTTT | CSARDQMTGVGSPLHF
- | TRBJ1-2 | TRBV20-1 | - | TGCAGTGCTCTCCGGGATACGGGCTATAGCTACACCTTC | CSALRDTGYSYTF
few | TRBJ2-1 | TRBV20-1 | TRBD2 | TGCAGTGCTAGTAGCCGGTCTAGCGGGAGGAATGAGCAGTTCTTC | CSASSRSSGRNEQFF
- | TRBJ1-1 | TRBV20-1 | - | TGCAGTGCTACACGCCCAGGGTCTCTTAGCCCTGCAGCTTTCTTT | CSATRPGSLSPAAFF
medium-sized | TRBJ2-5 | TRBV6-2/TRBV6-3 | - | TGTGCCAGCAGTTCAGACCGAGAGACCCAGTACTTC | CASSSDRETQYF
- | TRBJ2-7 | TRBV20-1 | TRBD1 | TGCAGTGCTAGACTGGGACAGAGTTATGAGCAGTACTTC | CSARLGQSYEQYF
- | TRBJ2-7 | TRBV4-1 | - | TGCGCCAGCAACCAAGCAGTAGCCTCCTACGAGCGGTACTTC | CASNQAVASYERYF
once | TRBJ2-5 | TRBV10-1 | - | TGCGCCCCTGATAGGTCCCTTGGGGAGACCCAGCACTTC | CAPDRSLGETQHF
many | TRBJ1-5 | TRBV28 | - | TGTGCCAGCAGTTTCGGACAGATCAATCAGCCCCAGCATTTT | CASSFGQINQPQHF
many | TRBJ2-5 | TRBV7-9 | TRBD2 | TGTGCCAGCCAGGTTAGCGGGAGTTGGGAGACCCAGTACTTC | CASQVSGSWETQYF
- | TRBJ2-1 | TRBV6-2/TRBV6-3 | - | TGTGCCAGCAGCCCCCGGGAAGGGGAAAGGAATGAGCAGTCCTTC | CASSPREGERNEQSF
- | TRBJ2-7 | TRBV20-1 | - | TGCAGTGCTAGTGACAGAACAAGTTACGAGCAGTACTTC | CSASDRTSYEQYF
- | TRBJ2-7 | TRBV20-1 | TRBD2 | TGCAGCGCTAATTCGATCGGGAGTAGCGGGACTACCTACGAGCAGTACTTC | CSANSIGSSGTTYEQYF
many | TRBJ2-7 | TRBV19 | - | TGTGCCAGTAGTTTCTACAAGGGGTCTACCTACGAGCAGTACTTC | CASSFYKGSTYEQYF
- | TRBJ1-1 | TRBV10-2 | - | TGCGCCAGCAGTGAGTCCAGGGAAGCTTTCTTT | CASSESREAFF
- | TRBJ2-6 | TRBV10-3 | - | TGTGCCATCTCTGCCGACTCTGGGGCCAACGCCATGACTTTC | CAISADSGANAMTF
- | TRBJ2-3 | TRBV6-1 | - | TGTGCCAGCAGAGCCTGGACGGACAGCACAGACACGCAGTATTTT | CASRAWTDSTDTQYF
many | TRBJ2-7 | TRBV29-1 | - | TGCAGCGTTGGGGGGGACCCACCCTACGAGCAGTACTTC | CSVGGDPPYEQYF
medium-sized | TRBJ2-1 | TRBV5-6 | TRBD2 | TGTGCCAGCAGCTTGTATAAGCTAGCGGGAGAAAATGAGCAGTTCTTC | CASSLYKLAGENEQFF
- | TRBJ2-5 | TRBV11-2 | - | TGTGCCAGCAGCTTACCCACCCAAGAGACCCAGTACTTC | CASSLPTQETQYF
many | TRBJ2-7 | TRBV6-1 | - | TGTGCCAGCAGACGAGGGGGGACAGAGACCTACGAGCAGTACTTC | CASRRGGTETYEQYF
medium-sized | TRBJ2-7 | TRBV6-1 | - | TGTGCCAGCAGCACAGGGTACGAGCAGTACTTC | CASSTGYEQYF
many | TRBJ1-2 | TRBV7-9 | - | TGTGCCAGCAGCTTAGACAGCACCTCGATGAGCGGCTACACCTTC | CASSLDSTSMSGYTF
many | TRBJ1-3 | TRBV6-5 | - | TGTGCCAGCAGACGTGGTTCCGGGACACCTGACGCCTTTACTGGAAACACCATATATTTT | CASRRGSGTPDAFTGNTIYF
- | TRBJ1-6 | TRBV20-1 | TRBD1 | TGCAGTGTTAGAGATCAAGCGACAGGGGTAGGCTCACCCCTCCACTTT | CSVRDQATGVGSPLHF
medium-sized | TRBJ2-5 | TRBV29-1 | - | TGCAGCGTTGAAACTGGAGGGCCGGTGACCCAGTACTTC | CSVETGGPVTQYF
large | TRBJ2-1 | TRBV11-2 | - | TGTGCCAGCAGCTTAGACAGGGTATTCGGTGAGCAGTTCTTC | CASSLDRVFGEQFF
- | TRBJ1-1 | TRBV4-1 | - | TGCGCCAGCAGCCAAGGGGGGTACCCGCTAAATACTGAAGCTTTCTTT | CASSQGGYPLNTEAFF
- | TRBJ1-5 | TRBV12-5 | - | TGTGCTAGTGGTCCAAACGCGGGAACAAATCAGCCCCAGCATTTT | CASGPNAGTNQPQHF
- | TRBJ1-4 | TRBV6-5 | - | TGTGCCTGCAGTAACAGTCGAGGGGAAAAACTGTTTTTC | CACSNSRGEKLFF
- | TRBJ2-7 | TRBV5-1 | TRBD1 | TGCGCCAGCAGCTTGGATACAGGGGGTAGGTACGAGCAGTACTTC | CASSLDTGGRYEQYF
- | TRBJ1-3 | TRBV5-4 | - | TGTGCCAGCAGCTTGGACATCTCCTCTGGAAACACCATATATTTT | CASSLDISSGNTIYF
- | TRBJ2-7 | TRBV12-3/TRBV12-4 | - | TGTGCCAGCGGTTTCCCTAACCCGCCCGAGCAGTACTTC | CASGFPNPPEQYF
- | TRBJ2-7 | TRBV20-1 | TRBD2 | TGCAATGCTAGAAACCTAGCGGATAAGTGGGAGCAGTATTTC | CNARNLADKWEQYF